The 24 T cell receptor beta chains listed next were all sequenced from one sample in a study of blood T cells in healthy people across ages. Using a J-beta primer mix together with a sample-barcoded 5' primer, a second PCR was run for about 6 to 11 cycles. TCRdb re-analysed the 5' RACE reads in MiXCR, keeping a single row per CDR3 protein. The profile shows 650,000 to 800,000 distinct CDR3 sequences, more than 40% of them singletons. The specimen was blood. All receptors come from a man between 60 and 70 years old in good health.

This clonotype was counted a few times. The CDR3 region is CASSYSTLRTSLSSYEQYF. The CDR3 region has the DNA TGTGCCAGCAGTTACTCGACGCTCAGAACTAGCCTGAGCTCCTACGAGCAGTACTTC. This chain connects TRBV6-2 or TRBV6-3 to TRBJ2-7; maybe TRBD2 (6 bases). This CDR3 is 19 amino acids long. Germline assignment: CDR1 MNHEY and CDR2 SVGEGT. V lost 0 bases and J lost 0, with 21 bases in between.

This clonotype has more than one count but fewer than ten. V is TRBV28 and J is TRBJ2-7; the D is unclear. CDR3 length: 16 residues. Germline V CDR1 and CDR2: MDHEN, SYDVKM. Trimming cost V 0 bases and J 6 bases, with 18 bases left between them. The CDR3 loop is CASSLCSVPRFCEQYF. CDR3 nucleotides: TGTGCCAGCAGTTTATGCAGTGTACCCAGGTTTTGCGAGCAGTACTTC.

The chain is built from TRBV18 and TRBJ1-3; D gene ambiguous. The CDR3 is made up of 17 amino acids. The germline V gene encodes CDR1 KGHSH and CDR2 LQKENI. Trimming cost V 5 bases and J 0 bases, with 17 bases left between them. CDR3 loop: CASSSDLGFSSGNTIYF. For the CDR3, the DNA is TGTGCCAGCTCATCGGATTTGGGATTCAGCTCTGGAAACACCATATATTTT.

The chain employs TRBV7-2 and TRBJ2-1; D ambiguous. Germline V lookup: CDR1 SGHTA, CDR2 FQGNSA. Trimming pared 3 bases from V and 0 bases from J, leaving 9 bases between. The CDR3 loop spans 15 amino acids. In DNA form, the CDR3 reads TGTGCCAGCAGCTTCCCGACGGGCTCCTACAATGAGCAGTTCTTC. This codes for CASSFPTGSYNEQFF.

This clonotype was observed a handful of times. The chain employs TRBV27 and TRBJ2-5; 7 nucleotides match TRBD1. The CDR3 covers 16 residues. The V gene's germline CDR1 is MNHEY and CDR2 SMNVEV (reference sequence). With V trimmed by 5 bases and J by 1 base, 10 bases remained unmatched. CDR3 in DNA: TGTGCCAGCAGTACACGTAAGGGACAGATCCAAGAGACCCAGTACTTC. This sequence encodes CASSTRKGQIQETQYF.

The rearrangement links TRBV2 to TRBJ2-4, with 8 bases that match TRBD1. The DNA matches TRBJ2-7 better at its end, which makes the J call doubtful. The germline CDR1 and CDR2 sequences are SNHLY and FYNNEI. The CDR3 is 14 residues long. In DNA, the CDR3 is TGTGCCAGCACGACAGGGGCCTACTCCTACGAGCAGTACTTC. Protein: CASTTGAYSYEQYF.

This clonotype turned up a few times. The V and J genes are TRBV2 and TRBJ2-5; D not resolved. The CDR3 covers 11 residues. V lost 6 bases, J lost 11 bases, and 13 bases lay in between. The germline V gene encodes CDR1 SNHLY and CDR2 FYNNEI. The CDR3 spells CASRQESGQYF. The CDR3 DNA reads TGTGCCAGCAGGCAGGAGTCCGGGCAGTACTTC.

The chain joins TRBV11-2 to TRBJ2-3; TRBD1 aligns across 7 bases. Germline CDR1 and CDR2: SGHAT and FQNNGV. The CDR3 runs 15 residues. With 2 bases clipped from V and 1 base from J, the junction kept 3 bases outside the gene matches. DNA of the CDR3: TGTGCCAGCAGCTTAACAGGGGTACGCACAGATACGCAGTATTTT. This gives the protein CASSLTGVRTDTQYF.

The rearrangement joins TRBV6-2 or TRBV6-3 to TRBJ2-6, with D maybe TRBD2 (6 bases). Trimming stripped 6 bases from V and 4 bases from J, with 16 bases between. The CDR3 consists of 16 residues. Germline V gene sequence: CDR1 MNHEY, CDR2 SVGEGT. CDR3 sequence (DNA): TGTGCCAGCAGGCCTTACCGGGGGACCGGGGCCAACGTCCTGACTTTC. Translation: CASRPYRGTGANVLTF.

This clonotype was counted only a few times. A read error may explain this, as a much larger clone is one base away. The V call is TRBV3-1, the J call TRBJ2-7, with D perhaps matching TRBD1 or TRBD2 (5 bases each). The CDR3 spans 11 residues. V was pared by 8 bases and J by 0 bases, with 5 bases between. Germline V CDR1 and CDR2: LGHDT, YNNKEL (reference sequence). CDR3: CASGGSYEQYF. CDR3 in DNA: TGTGCCAGCGGGGGCTCCTACGAGCAGTACTTC.

This clonotype was counted only a few times. The chain joins TRBV27 to TRBJ2-6; D is unresolved. This CDR3 contains 15 residues. Germline CDR1 and CDR2: MNHEY and SMNVEV (reference sequence). Trimming stripped 7 bases from V and 0 bases from J, with 10 bases between. CDR3 DNA sequence: TGTGCCAGCAAGCCCCAGCGCTCTGGGGCCAACGTCCTGACTTTC. Its translation is CASKPQRSGANVLTF. Full variable domain (rest looked up from reference TRBV27 and TRBJ2-6): EAQVTQNPRYLITVTGKKLTVTCSQNMNHEYMSWYRQDPGLGLRQIYYSMNVEVTDKGDVPEGYKVSRKEKRNFPLILESPSPNQTSLYFCASKPQRSGANVLTFGAGSRLTVL.

The chain recombines TRBV5-1 with TRBJ2-4, with D perhaps TRBD1 or TRBD2 (5 bases each). Germline V gene sequence: CDR1 SGHRS, CDR2 YFSETQ. The germline V and J ends were trimmed by 3 bases and 0 bases, with 13 bases remaining between them. CDR3 length: 16 residues. The CDR3 bases are TGCGCCAGCAGCTCGGTGGCAGGGACAGCCAAAAACATTCAGTACTTC. Its protein is CASSSVAGTAKNIQYF. Filled out from reference TRBV5-1 and TRBJ2-4, the complete variable domain reads KAGVTQTPRYLIKTRGQQVTLSCSPISGHRSVSWYQQTPGQGLQFLFEYFSETQRNKGNFPGRFSGRQFSNSRSEMNVSTLELGDSALYLCASSSVAGTAKNIQYFGAGTRLSVL.

This chain uses TRBV20-1 with TRBJ1-1; D is undetermined. The CDR3 loop spans 13 amino acids. The germline CDR1 and CDR2 sequences are DFQATT and SNEGSKA (reference sequence). Trimming took off 0 bases at V and 5 bases at J, with 10 bases between the two ends. CDR3 in DNA: TGCAGTGCTAGAGATGAGCGTCAGACTGAAGCTTTCTTT. Translating gives CSARDERQTEAFF.

The chain employs TRBV12-3 or TRBV12-4 and TRBJ2-2; D gene ambiguous. V gave up 7 bases and J gave up 5 bases, with 14 bases separating them. The CDR3 sequence is 14 residues long. The CDR3 region has the DNA TGTGCCAGCACCCAGACGGCCGGAACCGGGGAGCTGTTTTTT. Translation: CASTQTAGTGELFF.

This clonotype was counted a few times. The J gene is TRBJ1-2, the V gene TRBV12-3 or TRBV12-4, with a tentative D call TRBD1 (5 bases). This CDR3 contains 13 residues. V was cut by 5 bases and J by 5 bases, with 12 bases left in between. CDR3 sequence: CASSPSGLYGYTF. CDR3 DNA: TGTGCCAGCAGTCCGTCGGGACTATATGGCTACACCTTC.

The rearrangement joins TRBV18 to TRBJ1-3, with D uncertain. Germline CDR1 KGHSH, CDR2 LQKENI. The length of the CDR3 is 15 residues. The V gene lost 3 bases and the J gene lost 0 bases, with 9 bases spanning the gap. The CDR3 here is CASSPKGGSGNTIYF. The CDR3 bases are TGTGCCAGCTCACCCAAAGGTGGCTCTGGAAACACCATATATTTT. Drawing the rest from reference TRBV18 and TRBJ1-3, the complete variable domain is NAGVMQNPRHLVRRRGQEARLRCSPMKGHSHVYWYRQLPEEGLKFMVYLQKENIIDESGMPKERFSAEFPKEGPSILRIQQVVRGDSAAYFCASSPKGGSGNTIYFGEGSWLTVV.

The table lists this clonotype with a few counts. The genes are TRBV27 and TRBJ1-2; 9 bases are a match to TRBD1. The CDR3 contains 16 residues. The V gene end was trimmed by 5 bases and the J gene end by 2 bases; junction bases not matched to a gene: 9. Germline V gene lookup returns CDR1 MNHEY and CDR2 SMNVEV (reference sequence). DNA for the CDR3: TGTGCCAGCAGTCCGGGACAGGGAAGAGTCAACTATGGCTACACCTTC. Residues: CASSPGQGRVNYGYTF.

This clonotype has just a few counts. The chain's CDR3 is CASSYYGQGAYEQYF. CDR3 nucleotides: TGTGCCAGCAGTTACTACGGGCAGGGTGCCTACGAGCAGTACTTC. The chain recombines TRBV6-2 or TRBV6-3 with TRBJ2-7, with D possibly TRBD1 on 5 matching bases. V dropped 1 base and J dropped 2 bases, with 12 bases sitting between them. Germline assignment: CDR1 MNHEY and CDR2 SVGEGT. The CDR3 covers 15 residues.

In DNA, the CDR3 is TGTGCCAGCAGCACCCACAGGGCTTCTAACTATGGCTACACCTTC. This encodes CASSTHRASNYGYTF. V is TRBV7-2 and J is TRBJ1-2; D might be TRBD1 (6 bases). The CDR3 spans 15 residues. V lost 5 bases and J lost 0, with 13 bases in between. Germline-derived CDR1 and CDR2 are SGHTA and FQGNSA.

This clonotype has just a few counts. The chain has TRBV10-3 and TRBJ2-5; tentatively, D is TRBD2 (7 bases). CDR1 is ENHRY and CDR2 is SYGVKD in the germline V gene. The CDR3 covers 14 residues. V was clipped by 10 bases and J by 1 base, with 16 bases between them. CDR3 coding DNA: TGTGCCACGAAAGGGGGGGAGGGCCAAGAGACCCAGTACTTC. The encoded protein is CATKGGEGQETQYF.

The chain combines TRBV5-6 with TRBJ1-2; 9 bases fit TRBD1. Losses at the gene ends were 4 bases for V and 8 bases for J; bases not matched to a gene: 12. Germline V gene sequence: CDR1 SGHDT, CDR2 YYEEEE. CDR3 size: 15 residues. CDR3 DNA sequence: TGTGCCAGCAGCACCTCACAGGGGGCGCATAAAGGCTACACCTTC. This translates into CASSTSQGAHKGYTF. Together with reference TRBV5-6 and TRBJ1-2, the CDR3 gives the full variable domain: DAGVTQSPTHLIKTRGQQVTLRCSPKSGHDTVSWYQQALGQGPQFIFQYYEEEERQRGNFPDRFSGHQFPNYSSELNVNALLLGDSALYLCASSTSQGAHKGYTFGSGTRLTVV.

This clonotype was seen at least ten times. V usage is TRBV11-3 and J usage is TRBJ2-5; 9 nucleotides line up with TRBD1. The CDR3 is 16 residues long. Germline CDR1 reads SGHNT; CDR2 reads YENEEA. Trimming removed 1 base from V and 6 bases from J; junction bases left unmatched: 9. The CDR3 protein is CASSLGTGGQGKTQYF. The CDR3 region has the DNA TGTGCCAGCAGCTTAGGCACAGGGGGACAGGGAAAGACCCAGTACTTC.

In this sample, this clonotype turned up a few times. In DNA, the CDR3 is TGTGCCAGCAGTTTAGCGACAGGGGCTGAAGCTTTCTTT. It codes for CASSLATGAEAFF. The chain carries TRBV27 and TRBJ1-1; 8 nucleotides line up with TRBD1. Germline trimming cut 2 bases from V and 6 bases from J; bases unmatched to any gene: 2. The CDR3 contains 13 residues. Germline V gene data show CDR1 as MNHEY and CDR2 as SMNVEV (reference sequence).

Concerning this clonotype: Because the CDR3 is missing its conserved closing phenylalanine or tryptophan, this is likely a read error. The CDR3 region is CASRLAGGPETQYL. The CDR3 coding sequence is TGTGCCAGCAGGCTAGCGGGGGGGCCGGAGACCCAGTACTTA. The chain is built from TRBV6-1 and TRBJ2-5; 12 bases map to TRBD2. The germline V gene has CDR1 MNHNS and CDR2 SASEGT. Trimming removed 6 bases from V and 5 bases from J; junction bases left unmatched: 4. The CDR3 runs to 14 residues.